This T cell receptor beta chain was sequenced for a study of T cells in localized non-small cell lung cancer. Findings and limits, study-wide: It remains possible that heterogeneity exists, since only one tumor region was sequenced.

Concerning this clone itself: Its matching antigen is unknown.

Trimming took 2 bases from V and 2 from J; bases not matched to a gene: 7. CDR1 and CDR2 from the germline V gene are SGHRS and YFSETQ. The CDR3 extends over 16 amino acids. Profiled with immunoSEQ multiplex PCR; TCRdb holds only in-frame clones, not every one. Of roughly 40,000 clones in the sample, about 87% were seen once. This chain connects TRBV5-1 to TRBJ1-3; 7 bases are shared with TRBD1. The source was peripheral blood, collected before any cancer treatment. This receptor was identified in a woman aged 35 to 75 with stage I lung adenocarcinoma. The CDR3 region has the DNA TGCGCCAGCAGCTTCCAAACAGGGACAGCTGGAAACACCATATATTTT. Its protein product is CASSFQTGTAGNTIYF.